One and the same sample provided the 26 T cell receptor beta chains below, sequenced in a study of graft-versus-host responses after intestinal transplantation. The data were produced by immunoSEQ multiplex PCR, yet TCRdb's version contains in-frame clones alone and is incomplete. The sample consists of roughly 8,600 clones, less than 40% of them appearing once. Co-plated with roughly 200,000 CFSE-labeled responder cells were roughly 200,000 irradiated, violet-dye-labeled stimulator cells. This sample comprised alloreactive CD8+ T cells from a mixed lymphocyte reaction culture, obtained before intestinal transplant. Subset described: CFSE-low proliferating T cells sorted from roughly six-day pre-transplant mixed lymphocyte reaction (GvH or HvG direction). These TCRs come from a human patient who received an intestinal transplant.

The CDR3 DNA reads TGTGCCAGCAGCCCGGAGAGGCAAGAGACCCAGTACTTC. It is translated as CASSPERQETQYF. The V and J genes are TRBV2 and TRBJ2-5; D uncertain. This CDR3 region has 13 residues. Germline assignment: CDR1 SNHLY and CDR2 FYNNEI. V was shortened by 6 bases and J by 2 bases, with 10 bases between the two germline ends.

The rearrangement links TRBV19 to TRBJ1-1, with 7 bases aligning to TRBD1. The germline V gene encodes CDR1 LNHDA and CDR2 SQIVND (reference sequence). The V and J ends lost 2 bases and 8 bases, in that order; junction bases with no gene match: 5. The CDR3 has 13 residues. The DNA of the CDR3 is TGTGCCAGTAGTATATTAGCAGGGGGGGAAGCTTTCTTT. As protein: CASSILAGGEAFF.

This clone was picked up a small number of times. The rearrangement joins TRBV9 to TRBJ2-5, with D possibly matching TRBD2 (6 bases). CDR3 length equals 15 residues. V gave up 0 bases and J gave up 5 bases, with 14 bases separating them. Germline V gene sequence: CDR1 SGDLS, CDR2 YYNGEE. The CDR3 loop reads CASSVGGGGGETQYF. Written as DNA, the CDR3 is TGTGCCAGCAGCGTAGGTGGGGGTGGAGGGGAGACCCAGTACTTC.

This clone was counted between two and nine times. The V and J genes are TRBV7-6 and TRBJ1-1; the D gene is possibly TRBD1 (5 bases). Looked up from germline, CDR1 is SGHVS and CDR2 is FNYEAQ. The CDR3 extends over 15 amino acids. V lost 5 bases to trimming and J lost 3 bases, with 16 bases between them. The CDR3 DNA reads TGTGCCAGCAGCCCGAGTAGGGGATTCGACACTGAAGCTTTCTTT. Amino acid sequence: CASSPSRGFDTEAFF.

This clone was detected only a few times. This rearrangement joins TRBV9 to TRBJ2-1; TRBD2 might be the D (5 bases). V was clipped by 0 bases and J by 4 bases, with 5 bases between them. Germline V gene lookup returns CDR1 SGDLS and CDR2 YYNGEE. The CDR3 extends over 13 amino acids. The CDR3 here is CASSVGTYNEQFF. The CDR3 bases are TGTGCCAGCAGCGTAGGGACTTACAATGAGCAGTTCTTC.

The chain couples TRBV6-5 to TRBJ2-1; maybe TRBD2 (6 bases). Deletions cut 6 bases from V and 4 bases from J, with 16 bases between. The CDR3 length is 15 residues. CDR1 is MNHEY and CDR2 is SVGAGI in the germline V gene. CDR3 sequence (DNA): TGTGCCAGCAGCCCCGGGAGTACGGGTTACAATGAGCAGTTCTTC. Its protein product is CASSPGSTGYNEQFF.

This rearrangement joins TRBV7-2 to TRBJ2-7, with D hard to call. Per germline, CDR1 SGHTA and CDR2 FQGNSA. Between the trimmed V and J ends, which lost 2 bases and 6 bases, there was a span of 11 bases. The CDR3 spans 13 residues. Here the CDR3 reads CASSLNSPGEQYF. As DNA, the CDR3 is TGTGCCAGCAGCTTAAATTCCCCGGGCGAGCAGTACTTC.

This clone appeared a single time. The rearrangement links TRBV21-1 to TRBJ2-7; the D call in the table, TRBD2, was not verified against the DNA. TRBV21-1 is listed as a pseudogene. The CDR3 is 16 amino acids. This CDR3 is CASSPQRAEISYEQYF. The CDR3 nucleotides read TGTGCCAGCAGCCCCCAGCGGGCAGAGATCTCCTACGAGCAGTACTTC.

This clone was counted a few times. The gene calls are TRBV9 and TRBJ2-1; TRBD2 is a possible D gene (7 bases). The germline gives CDR1 SGDLS, CDR2 YYNGEE. V shed 4 bases and J shed 0 bases, with 17 bases lying between them. This CDR3 comprises 17 residues. CDR3 loop: CASSSPREGGSYNEQFF. The CDR3 coding sequence is TGTGCCAGCAGCTCCCCCAGGGAGGGGGGCTCCTACAATGAGCAGTTCTTC.

This clone occurred once. This chain links TRBV9 with TRBJ1-1, with 7 bases matching TRBD1. The trim removed 0 bases at V and 0 bases at J, leaving 5 bases unmatched. Germline V CDR1 and CDR2: SGDLS, YYNGEE. This CDR3 comprises 16 residues. For the CDR3, the DNA is TGTGCCAGCAGCGTAGAACCCGGGACAGTGAACACTGAAGCTTTCTTT. It yields the protein CASSVEPGTVNTEAFF.

The V call is TRBV2, the J call TRBJ2-1; TRBD2 matches at 8 bases. The CDR3 loop spans 17 amino acids. The trim removed 3 bases at V and 2 bases at J, leaving 9 bases unmatched. The germline gives CDR1 SNHLY, CDR2 FYNNEI. The CDR3 region is CASSEMLPGLAYNEQFF. For the CDR3, the DNA is TGTGCCAGCAGTGAGATGCTACCGGGACTAGCCTACAATGAGCAGTTCTTC.

Only a few counts were recorded for this clone. The chain combines TRBV13 with TRBJ1-1; D remains ambiguous. The V gene's germline CDR1 is PRHDT and CDR2 FYEKMQ (reference sequence). Trimming removed 5 bases from V and 7 bases from J, with 14 bases in between. The CDR3 has 13 residues. CDR3 coding DNA: TGTGCCAGCAGCGGCGAATCGGGTGGTGAAGCTTTCTTT. It specifies CASSGESGGEAFF.

The chain is built from TRBV15 and TRBJ2-5; unclear D gene. CDR3 length: 15 amino acids. Between the trimmed V and J ends, which lost 0 bases and 2 bases, there was a span of 10 bases. Germline loops: CDR1 LNHNV, CDR2 YYDKDF (reference sequence). The CDR3, as DNA: TGTGCCACCAGCAGAGATCGATGGAGACAAGAGACCCAGTACTTC. Protein product: CATSRDRWRQETQYF.

This clone came up a few times. V gene TRBV27 combines with J gene TRBJ1-5; 7 positions agree with TRBD1. The J segment lost 6 bases and the V segment lost 8 bases, leaving 4 bases of the junction unmatched. Germline lookup yields CDR1 MNHEY and CDR2 SMNVEV (reference sequence). This CDR3 is built from 12 residues. The CDR3 loop reads CASRQGGQPQHF. In nucleotides, the CDR3 is TGTGCCAGCCGACAGGGCGGTCAGCCCCAGCATTTT.

There are a few counts of this clone. The chain recombines TRBV4-3 with TRBJ1-2; D not certain. This CDR3 comprises 12 residues. V was cut by 4 bases and J by 6 bases, with 9 bases left in between. The germline gives CDR1 LGHNA, CDR2 YSLEER. This chain's CDR3 is CASSPEADGYTF. The CDR3 DNA is TGCGCCAGCAGCCCTGAGGCGGATGGCTACACCTTC.

For the CDR3, the DNA is TGTGCCAGCAGTTACAGACAGGGGGTGTATCGGTTTGGCTACACCTTC. Translation: CASSYRQGVYRFGYTF. The chain has TRBV6-5 and TRBJ1-2; 9 bases line up with TRBD1. The CDR3 covers 16 residues. Trimming cost V 2 bases and J 7 bases; bases outside gene matches: 11. Germline V CDR1 and CDR2: MNHEY, SVGAGI.

A word on this clone: One end of the junction does not line up with germline, which may come from a read error. The chain is built from TRBV5-1 and TRBJ2-5; TRBD2 aligns across 14 bases. CDR1 SGHRS and CDR2 YFSETQ come from the germline V gene. This CDR3 has 12 amino acids. This CDR3 reads CASNPTSGRADF. In DNA, the CDR3 is TGCGCCAGCAACCCGACTAGCGGGAGGGCGGACTTC.

This clone ranks as medium-sized. V is TRBV6-1 and J is TRBJ2-7; 8 nucleotides align to TRBD1. V lost 5 bases, J lost 1 base, and 4 bases stayed unmatched. The CDR3 spans 14 residues. CDR1 MNHNS and CDR2 SASEGT come from the germline V gene. This chain's CDR3 is CASSIWTGSYEQYF. In DNA, the CDR3 is TGTGCCAGCAGTATCTGGACAGGGTCCTACGAGCAGTACTTC.

The V call is TRBV5-1, the J call TRBJ2-7, with D possibly matching TRBD2 (6 bases). In germline, CDR1 is SGHRS, CDR2 YFSETQ. This CDR3 spans 14 amino acids. Deletions cut 3 bases from V and 0 bases from J, with 10 bases between. The CDR3 reads CASSYSGPSYEQYF. For the CDR3, the DNA is TGCGCCAGCAGCTACAGCGGGCCCTCCTACGAGCAGTACTTC. The full variable domain, rest sourced from reference TRBV5-1 and TRBJ2-7, is KAGVTQTPRYLIKTRGQQVTLSCSPISGHRSVSWYQQTPGQGLQFLFEYFSETQRNKGNFPGRFSGRQFSNSRSEMNVSTLELGDSALYLCASSYSGPSYEQYFGPGTRLTVT.

The gene calls are TRBV30 and TRBJ1-2; 7 bases map to TRBD1. After removal of 5 bases from V and 4 bases from J, the junction contained 7 bases not matched to a gene. The CDR3 covers 13 residues. Per the germline V gene, CDR1 is GTSNPN and CDR2 is SVGIG (reference sequence). CDR3 sequence reads: CAWARGQSYGYTF. CDR3 bases: TGTGCCTGGGCCCGGGGACAGAGCTATGGCTACACCTTC.

By share of the sample, this clone is medium-sized. The chain employs TRBV5-6 and TRBJ1-5; no reliable D call. This CDR3 is 12 amino acids long. Looked up from germline, CDR1 is SGHDT and CDR2 is YYEEEE. V lost 1 base, J lost 11 bases, and 10 bases lay in between. CDR3 sequence (DNA): TGTGCCAGCAGCTTGTCGAACGGAGCCCAGCATTTT. Protein sequence: CASSLSNGAQHF.

This chain links TRBV9 with TRBJ2-7, with TRBD1 matching 10 bases. V gave up 3 bases and J gave up 4 bases; unmatched junction bases: 7. The germline V gene encodes CDR1 SGDLS and CDR2 YYNGEE. The CDR3 extends over 15 amino acids. The DNA of the CDR3 is TGTGCCAGCAGCGGGGACGGGACAGGGGTTTACGAGCAGTACTTC. As protein: CASSGDGTGVYEQYF.

The V gene is TRBV27, the J gene TRBJ1-6; D is uncertain. Per the germline V gene, CDR1 is MNHEY and CDR2 is SMNVEV (reference sequence). The CDR3 sequence is 14 residues long. With 3 bases removed from V and 13 bases from J, the gap between germline ends came to 16 bases. The CDR3 nucleotides read TGTGCCAGCAGTTTCCTCAGTGCGGGAGCGCCCCTCCACTTT. This sequence encodes CASSFLSAGAPLHF.

This chain links TRBV18 with TRBJ2-5; 9 bases fit TRBD1. J was trimmed by 4 bases and V by 1 base; bases with no gene match: 1. The germline CDR1 and CDR2 sequences are KGHSH and LQKENI. The CDR3 is 14 residues long. The CDR3 protein is CASSPQGQGETQYF. CDR3 DNA sequence: TGTGCCAGCTCACCACAGGGACAGGGAGAGACCCAGTACTTC.

Only a few counts were recorded for this clone. The V gene is TRBV27, the J gene TRBJ1-1; no reliable D call. The V gene's germline CDR1 is MNHEY and CDR2 SMNVEV (reference sequence). The V end was cut by 5 bases, the J end by 0 bases, with 10 bases between. The CDR3 consists of 14 residues. The CDR3, as DNA: TGTGCCAGCAGTCTTCTCGGTATGAACACTGAAGCTTTCTTT. Translation gives CASSLLGMNTEAFF.

This clone was seen more than once but under ten times. The chain joins TRBV7-7 to TRBJ2-1; D is possibly TRBD1 (6 bases). This CDR3 is 14 amino acids long. Between the trimmed V and J ends, which lost 3 bases and 3 bases, there was a span of 9 bases. CDR1 is SSHAT and CDR2 is FNYEAQ in the germline V gene (reference sequence). This CDR3 is CASSFGRGYNEQFF. In DNA, the CDR3 is TGTGCCAGCAGCTTCGGCAGGGGCTACAATGAGCAGTTCTTC.